The source of this T cell receptor (beta chain) is a study of OX40 agonist ivuxolimab in advanced cancers. At the level of the study: The mean age was 60 years, ranging from about 23 to 79, with under 90% of participants male.

This CDR3 spans 12 amino acids. In germline, CDR1 is SQVTM, CDR2 ANQGSEA. The trim removed 6 bases at V and 4 bases at J, leaving 5 bases unmatched. Clones were read by immunoSEQ multiplex PCR, and TCRdb kept only the in-frame ones, dropping some. The sample records fewer than 100,000 clones, just under 85% being singletons. The TCR originated in an adult with an advanced solid tumor such as melanoma, head and neck, liver or kidney cancer. The rearrangement joins TRBV29-1 to TRBJ1-2; TRBD1 aligns across 7 bases. The sequencing used CD4+ or CD8+ T cells sorted from blood, collected in a trial of the OX40 agonist ivuxolimab. CDR3 in amino acids: CSVSDRVYGYTF. The CDR3 DNA reads as TGCAGCGTCTCTGACAGGGTCTATGGCTACACCTTC.